Listed below are T cell receptor beta chains from one sample, sequenced in a study of CD8 T cells in Susac syndrome. Each CDR3 protein gets one entry after TCRdb re-called the immunoSEQ multiplex PCR reads with MiXCR. The repertoire holds about 200,000 distinct CDR3 sequences, roughly 92% seen once, with 0.1% in the top ten. The material sequenced was CD4+ T cells from PBMCs. These receptors all come from a human donor in good health. CDR3s include the opening cysteine and the closing phenylalanine or tryptophan. The order of the fields is clone size, V gene, J gene, D gene, CDR3 DNA, CDR3 protein. A D gene is named only where the DNA matches it firmly. Rows give clone size only sometimes, using once, few, many, or a class for an expanded clone.

size: .
V: TRBV3-1
J: TRBJ1-2
D: .
DNA: TGTGCCAGCAGCCAACTCTCCGGGCTCCACGGCTACACCTTC
CDR3: CASSQLSGLHGYTF

size: .
V: TRBV12-3/TRBV12-4
J: TRBJ2-3
D: .
DNA: TGTGCCAGCAGTTTTATTACAGATACGCAGTATTTT
CDR3: CASSFITDTQYF

size: once
V: TRBV7-2
J: TRBJ2-7
D: .
DNA: TGTGCCAGCAGCTTAGTTCCAGATTACGAGCAGTACTTC
CDR3: CASSLVPDYEQYF

size: .
V: TRBV12-3/TRBV12-4
J: TRBJ2-1
D: TRBD2
DNA: TGTGCCAGCATGGGGGGGAGTTTCTACAATGAGCAGTTCTTC
CDR3: CASMGGSFYNEQFF

size: .
V: TRBV27
J: TRBJ1-5
D: TRBD1
DNA: TGTGCCAGCAGACCAGGGGGGAAGGGCAATCAGCCCCAGCATTTT
CDR3: CASRPGGKGNQPQHF

size: .
V: TRBV18
J: TRBJ2-4
D: .
DNA: TGTGCCAGCTCACCACCCGGACGGGCCAACATTCAGTACTTC
CDR3: CASSPPGRANIQYF

size: once
V: TRBV2
J: TRBJ1-1
D: .
DNA: TGTGCCAGCAGTGACGGCAGCATGAACACTGAAGCTTTCTTT
CDR3: CASSDGSMNTEAFF

size: .
V: TRBV11-1
J: TRBJ2-5
D: TRBD1
DNA: TGTGCCAGCAGCTTACACAGGAGGGTACAGGGGGCACGGAGGAATGACCAAGAGACCCAGTACTTC
CDR3: CASSLHRRVQGARRNDQETQYF

size: .
V: TRBV6-1
J: TRBJ2-7
D: .
DNA: TGTGCCAGCAGTGCTCGACAAGGGGGTCCGACCTACGAGCAGTACTTC
CDR3: CASSARQGGPTYEQYF

size: .
V: TRBV24-1
J: TRBJ1-2
D: .
DNA: TGTGCCACCAGTGACACAGGGAGTAACTATGGCTACACCTTC
CDR3: CATSDTGSNYGYTF

size: .
V: TRBV29-1
J: TRBJ1-2
D: .
DNA: TGCAGCGTTGAAGATCTTGATCCTAACTATGGCTACACCTTC
CDR3: CSVEDLDPNYGYTF

size: once
V: TRBV7-9
J: TRBJ2-3
D: TRBD2
DNA: TGTGCCAGCAGCTCCCTCGGACTAGCGACAGATACGCAGTATTTT
CDR3: CASSSLGLATDTQYF

size: .
V: TRBV12-3/TRBV12-4
J: TRBJ1-4
D: .
DNA: TGTGCCAGCAGGGTTGGCGGGGAAAAACTGTTTTTT
CDR3: CASRVGGEKLFF

size: .
V: TRBV6-6
J: TRBJ1-4
D: .
DNA: TGTGCCAGCAGTTACTCGTCGCCCGGGGGTCGGGAAAAACTGTTTTTT
CDR3: CASSYSSPGGREKLFF

size: .
V: TRBV7-2
J: TRBJ2-2
D: .
DNA: TGTGCCAGCTGGCTGAACGGGGAGCTGTTTTTT
CDR3: CASWLNGELFF

size: .
V: TRBV19
J: TRBJ2-5
D: .
DNA: TGTGCCAGTAGTATTGGCCCCTCGGGGACAAGTCAAGAGACCCAGTACTTC
CDR3: CASSIGPSGTSQETQYF

size: .
V: TRBV5-1
J: TRBJ1-4
D: .
DNA: TGCGCCAGCAGCCTGGAAAAAAGAGATGAAAAACTGTTTTTT
CDR3: CASSLEKRDEKLFF

size: .
V: TRBV5-6
J: TRBJ2-7
D: TRBD2
DNA: TGTGCCAGCAAAAGGACTAGCGGGGGAGAGGAGCAGTACTTC
CDR3: CASKRTSGGEEQYF

size: .
V: TRBV6-5
J: TRBJ2-2
D: .
DNA: TGTGCCAGCAGTTACGACAGGCGGACGGAGCTGTTTTTT
CDR3: CASSYDRRTELFF

size: .
V: TRBV6-5
J: TRBJ2-2
D: .
DNA: TGTGCCAGCAGTTACTCCCTGGGGGGCAGAGGGGAGCTGTTTTTT
CDR3: CASSYSLGGRGELFF

size: .
V: TRBV7-9
J: TRBJ2-7
D: .
DNA: TGTGCCAGCAATGAATTCGGGGCTGTTAGCTCCTACGAGCAGTACTTC
CDR3: CASNEFGAVSSYEQYF

size: .
V: TRBV28
J: TRBJ2-7
D: TRBD2
DNA: TGTGCCAGCAGTTTAGGCGGGAGGTTATTGCTCCAGCAGTACTTC
CDR3: CASSLGGRLLLQQYF

size: once
V: TRBV7-2
J: TRBJ2-7
D: .
DNA: TGTGCCAGCAGCTTAGGGATTGCGGCGGGGATCTACGAGCAGTACTTC
CDR3: CASSLGIAAGIYEQYF

size: .
V: TRBV29-1
J: TRBJ2-7
D: .
DNA: TGCAGCGTTGAAGGTACAGGAGCCTACGAGCAGTACTTC
CDR3: CSVEGTGAYEQYF

size: .
V: TRBV7-9
J: TRBJ1-1
D: .
DNA: TGTGCCAGCAGGCCCATAGGGGCGGACGGAAGGTACACTGAAGCTTCCTTT
CDR3: CASRPIGADGRYTEASF

size: .
V: TRBV29-1
J: TRBJ1-2
D: .
DNA: TGCAGCGCGATGGCGACAGGACGGGGAAACTATGGCTACACCTTC
CDR3: CSAMATGRGNYGYTF

size: .
V: TRBV12-3/TRBV12-4
J: TRBJ2-1
D: .
DNA: TGTGCCAGCATCCCGATAGGGGCCGCAACCAATGAGCAGTTCTTC
CDR3: CASIPIGAATNEQFF

size: .
V: TRBV20-1
J: TRBJ2-7
D: .
DNA: TGCAGCTCCCAGGGGACCCCCTACGAGCAGTACTTC
CDR3: CSSQGTPYEQYF

size: .
V: TRBV19
J: TRBJ2-1
D: .
DNA: TGTGCCAGTGAGGGGCTAGCAAAGAACAATGAGCAGTTCTTC
CDR3: CASEGLAKNNEQFF

size: .
V: TRBV5-1
J: TRBJ2-3
D: .
DNA: TGCGCCAGCAGCCCGGCCGGGGGCCGAAGCACAGATACGCAGTATTTT
CDR3: CASSPAGGRSTDTQYF

size: .
V: TRBV6-5
J: TRBJ2-1
D: TRBD1
DNA: TGTGCCAGCAGTTCAGGGGGCTATGAGCAGTTCTTC
CDR3: CASSSGGYEQFF

size: .
V: TRBV6-6
J: TRBJ1-6
D: .
DNA: TGTGCCAGCAGTTACTCGCGACTCGGTTCACCCCTCCACTTT
CDR3: CASSYSRLGSPLHF

size: .
V: TRBV6-1
J: TRBJ2-1
D: TRBD2
DNA: TGTGCCAGCAGCCGGGGACTAGCGGGGGGCCCTTCCTACAATGAGCAGTTCTTC
CDR3: CASSRGLAGGPSYNEQFF

size: .
V: TRBV30
J: TRBJ1-5
D: .
DNA: TGTGCTTTAAGTGGGGGGAACAATCAGCCCCAGCATTTT
CDR3: CALSGGNNQPQHF

size: once
V: TRBV5-6
J: TRBJ2-5
D: .
DNA: TGTGCCAGCAGCTCGGAGGGCCAAGAGACCCAGTACTTC
CDR3: CASSSEGQETQYF

size: few
V: TRBV7-3
J: TRBJ1-2
D: TRBD1
DNA: TGTGCCAGCAGCGACAGGGGTGGTTATGGCTACACCTTC
CDR3: CASSDRGGYGYTF

size: .
V: TRBV12-3/TRBV12-4
J: TRBJ2-2
D: TRBD1
DNA: TGTGCCAGCAGTTCCACGGGACAGGGGGTTTTTCCCGGGGAGCTGTTTTTT
CDR3: CASSSTGQGVFPGELFF

size: .
V: TRBV28
J: TRBJ1-2
D: TRBD1
DNA: TGTGCCAGCAGAACGGACAGGGGCGGCTACACCTTC
CDR3: CASRTDRGGYTF

size: .
V: TRBV28
J: TRBJ1-1
D: .
DNA: TGTGCCAGCAGGCCGCAAGGCGGGGGCGCTTACACTGAAGCTTTCTTT
CDR3: CASRPQGGGAYTEAFF

size: .
V: TRBV28
J: TRBJ1-2
D: .
DNA: TGTGCCAGCAGTTTAGTCAGTGACTATGGCTACACCTTC
CDR3: CASSLVSDYGYTF

size: .
V: TRBV28
J: TRBJ1-1
D: .
DNA: TGTGCCAGCAGTTCACCCGCGGCAGCGAACACTGAAGCTTTCTTT
CDR3: CASSSPAAANTEAFF

size: .
V: TRBV20-1
J: TRBJ1-1
D: .
DNA: TGCAGTGCTAGAGGCCCGTCCGGGACCCTGGAAGCTTTCTTT
CDR3: CSARGPSGTLEAFF

size: .
V: TRBV5-1
J: TRBJ1-5
D: .
DNA: TGCGCCAGCAGCCCCGGAGGGGGGCAGGGCAATCAGCCCCAGCATTTT
CDR3: CASSPGGGQGNQPQHF

size: .
V: TRBV7-2
J: TRBJ2-4
D: TRBD2
DNA: TGTGCCAGCAGCCGGGGACTAGCGGGTACCGGAAACATTCAGTACTTC
CDR3: CASSRGLAGTGNIQYF

size: .
V: TRBV18
J: TRBJ1-5
D: TRBD1
DNA: TGTGCCAGCTCACCACTTTGGACAGGGAACAATCAGCCCCAGCATTTT
CDR3: CASSPLWTGNNQPQHF

size: .
V: TRBV11-2
J: TRBJ2-5
D: .
DNA: TGTGCCAGCAGCCGGGACTTCCGGGAGGAGACCCAGTACTTC
CDR3: CASSRDFREETQYF

size: .
V: TRBV3-1
J: TRBJ1-1
D: .
DNA: TGTGCCAGCAGCCAAGGGGTTCGGGCAGGGGAAGCTTTCTTT
CDR3: CASSQGVRAGEAFF

size: .
V: TRBV2
J: TRBJ2-1
D: .
DNA: TGTGCTTGCACAGGGTTATCCTACAATGAGCAGTTCTTC
CDR3: CACTGLSYNEQFF

size: .
V: TRBV7-2
J: TRBJ2-5
D: .
DNA: TGTGCCAGCAGCCCTCCAGGGAAACAAGAGACCCAGTACTTC
CDR3: CASSPPGKQETQYF

size: .
V: TRBV4-2
J: TRBJ2-2
D: .
DNA: TGTGCCAGCAGCCCCCGACAGCAAACCGGGGAGCTGTTTTTT
CDR3: CASSPRQQTGELFF

size: .
V: TRBV7-2
J: TRBJ1-1
D: .
DNA: TGTGCCAGCAGCTTAGCGTCCCCCAGGGGCGGGGGGTCAACTGAAGCTTTCTTT
CDR3: CASSLASPRGGGSTEAFF

size: .
V: TRBV19
J: TRBJ2-5
D: .
DNA: TGTGCCAGTAGTACCGGACGGCAAGAGACCCAGTACTTC
CDR3: CASSTGRQETQYF

size: .
V: TRBV5-6
J: TRBJ2-3
D: .
DNA: TGTGCCAGCAGCCCGATAAGCACAGATACGCAGTATTTT
CDR3: CASSPISTDTQYF

size: once
V: TRBV9
J: TRBJ2-5
D: .
DNA: TGTGCCAGCAGCGTACGGGGGCTAGAGACCCAGTACTTC
CDR3: CASSVRGLETQYF